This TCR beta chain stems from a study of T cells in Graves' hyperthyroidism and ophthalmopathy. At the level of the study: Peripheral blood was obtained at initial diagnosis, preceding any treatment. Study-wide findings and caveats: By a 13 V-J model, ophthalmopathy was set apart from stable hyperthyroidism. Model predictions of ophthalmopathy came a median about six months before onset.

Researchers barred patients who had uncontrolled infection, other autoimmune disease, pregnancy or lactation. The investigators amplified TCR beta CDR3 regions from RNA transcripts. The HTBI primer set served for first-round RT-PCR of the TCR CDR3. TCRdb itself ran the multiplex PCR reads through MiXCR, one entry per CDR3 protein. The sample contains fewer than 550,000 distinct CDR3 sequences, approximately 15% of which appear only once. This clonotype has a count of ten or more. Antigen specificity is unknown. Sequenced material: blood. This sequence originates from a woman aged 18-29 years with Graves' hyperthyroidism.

The CDR3: CASSSGGAYEQYF. The DNA for the CDR3 is TGTGCCAGCAGCTCCGGCGGGGCCTACGAGCAGTACTTC. This rearrangement joins TRBV9 to TRBJ2-7, with a possible D match to TRBD2 (6 bases). The CDR3 runs to 13 residues. The ends were cut back, 4 bases at V and 2 bases at J, with 10 bases in the middle. Per germline, CDR1 SGDLS and CDR2 YYNGEE.